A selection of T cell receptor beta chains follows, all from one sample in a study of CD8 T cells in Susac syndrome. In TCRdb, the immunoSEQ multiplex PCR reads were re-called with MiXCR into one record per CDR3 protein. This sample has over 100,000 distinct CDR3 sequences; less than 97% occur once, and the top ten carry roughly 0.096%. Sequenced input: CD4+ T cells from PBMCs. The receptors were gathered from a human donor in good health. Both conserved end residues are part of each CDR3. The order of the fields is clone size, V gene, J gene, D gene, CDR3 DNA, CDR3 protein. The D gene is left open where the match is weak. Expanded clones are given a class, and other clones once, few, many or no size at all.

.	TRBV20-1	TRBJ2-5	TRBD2	TGCAGTGCTAGAGAACTAGCGGGAGCGGAGACCCAGTACTTC	CSARELAGAETQYF
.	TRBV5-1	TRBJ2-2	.	TGCGCCAGCAGCTTGGAGCCTTCGAACACCGGGGAGCTGTTTTTT	CASSLEPSNTGELFF
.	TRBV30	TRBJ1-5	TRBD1	TGTGCCTGGAGTGTACAGGGGTGGTACGGGCAGCCCCAGCATTTT	CAWSVQGWYGQPQHF
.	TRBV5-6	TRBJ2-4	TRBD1	TGTGCCAGCAGCCCACGAGGGACAGGGAGGTACATTCAGTACTTC	CASSPRGTGRYIQYF
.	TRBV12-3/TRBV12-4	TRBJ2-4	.	TGTGCCAGCAGTCCCGAGCAGGGCGCCAAAAACATTCAGTACTTC	CASSPEQGAKNIQYF
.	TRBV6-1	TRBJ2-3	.	TGTGCCAGCAGGACAGGAAGGACACCCAGCACAGATACGCAGTATTTT	CASRTGRTPSTDTQYF
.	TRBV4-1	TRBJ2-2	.	TGCGCCAGCAGCCAGGGGTTCATCTACACCGGGGAGCTGTTTTTT	CASSQGFIYTGELFF
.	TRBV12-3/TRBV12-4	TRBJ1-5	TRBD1	TGTGCCAGCAGTTTGGGAGGGGGCCGCAATCAGCCCCAGCATTTT	CASSLGGGRNQPQHF
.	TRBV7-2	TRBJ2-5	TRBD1	TGTGCCAGCAGCTTAAACAGGGGACAAGAGACCCAGTACTTC	CASSLNRGQETQYF
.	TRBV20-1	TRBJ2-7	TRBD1	TGCAGTGCTAGAGTAAGGAGACAGGGGTGGTCCGAGCAGTACTTC	CSARVRRQGWSEQYF
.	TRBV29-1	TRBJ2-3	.	TGCAGCGTTGATAGATCCCCAGGGGATACGCAGTATTTT	CSVDRSPGDTQYF
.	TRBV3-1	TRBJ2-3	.	TGTGCCAGCAGCCAGGGTATCGGACTGCACACAGATACGCAGTATTTT	CASSQGIGLHTDTQYF
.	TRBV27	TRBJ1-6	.	TGTGCCAGCAGGTCCCTGGAGGGTGGCTATAATTCACCCCTCCACTTT	CASRSLEGGYNSPLHF
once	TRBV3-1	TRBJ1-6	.	TGTGCCAGCAGCCAAGGGGAGGTCACTCCGGGTAATTCACCCCTCCACTTT	CASSQGEVTPGNSPLHF
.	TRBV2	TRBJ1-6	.	TGTGCCATTGCTGGCACGGTCGATTCACCCCTCCACTTT	CAIAGTVDSPLHF
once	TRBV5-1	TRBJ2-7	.	TGCGCCAGCAGCTTGGGACAGGCAGCCTACGAGCAGTACTTC	CASSLGQAAYEQYF
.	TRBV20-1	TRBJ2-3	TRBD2	TGCAGTGCTACTAGCGGGGGGTCGACAACAGATACGCAGTATTTT	CSATSGGSTTDTQYF
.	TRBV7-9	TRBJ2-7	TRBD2	TGTGCCAGCAGCCCCGGACTAGCGCCCTACGAGCAGTACTTC	CASSPGLAPYEQYF
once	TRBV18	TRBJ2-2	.	TGTGCCAGCTCGACAGGTGGAGGATCCGGGGAGCTGTTTTTT	CASSTGGGSGELFF
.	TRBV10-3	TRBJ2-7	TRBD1	TGTGCCATCAGTGAAAACGGACAGGGCGACGAGCAGTACTTC	CAISENGQGDEQYF
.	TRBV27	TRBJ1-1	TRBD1	TGTGCCAGAGGACAGGGGGAGAGGAACACTGAAGCTTTCTTT	CARGQGERNTEAFF
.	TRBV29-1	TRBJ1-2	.	TGCAGCGTTGAGGGTCTCTCAAGTAGTGGCTACACCTTC	CSVEGLSSSGYTF
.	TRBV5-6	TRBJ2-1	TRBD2	TGTGCCAGCAGCTTGGGGGAGGGCGGGGCGGTCTACAATGAGCAGTTCTTC	CASSLGEGGAVYNEQFF
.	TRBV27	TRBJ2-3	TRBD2	TGTGCCAGCAGTTTGGGACTAGCGGACACAGATACGCAGTATTTT	CASSLGLADTDTQYF
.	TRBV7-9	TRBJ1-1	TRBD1	TGTGCCAGCAGCCCCGGGACAGGGAATAGGATAAACACTGAAGCTTTCTTT	CASSPGTGNRINTEAFF
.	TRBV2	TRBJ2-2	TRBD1	TGTGCCAGCAGAGCTGACAGGGTAGGAACCGGGGAGCTCTTTTTT	CASRADRVGTGELFF
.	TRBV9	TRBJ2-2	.	TGTGCCAGCAGCGGGATGGGAACGAACACCGGGGAGCTGTTTTTT	CASSGMGTNTGELFF
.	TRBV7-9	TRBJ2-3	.	TGTGCCAGCAGCTCAACCTACAGCACAGATACGCAGTATTTT	CASSSTYSTDTQYF
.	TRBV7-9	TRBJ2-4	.	TGTGCCAGCAGCTCCCTGATCCAAGACCTAGCCAAAAACATTCAGTACTTC	CASSSLIQDLAKNIQYF
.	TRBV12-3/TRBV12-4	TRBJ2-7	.	TGTGCCAGCACCCCTCAGGGCTCCTACGAGCAGTACTTC	CASTPQGSYEQYF
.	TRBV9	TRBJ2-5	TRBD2	TGTGCCAGCTCCCGGACTAGCGGGGGGGCGCAGACCCAGTACTTC	CASSRTSGGAQTQYF
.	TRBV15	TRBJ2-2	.	TGTGCCACCAGCAGAGCACGAGAGAACACCGGGGAGCTGTTTTTT	CATSRARENTGELFF
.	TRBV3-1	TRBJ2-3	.	TGTGCCAGCAGCCAAGAATTAGGTACGCAGTATTTT	CASSQELGTQYF
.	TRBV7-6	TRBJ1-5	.	TGTGCCAGCAGCTCCCAGGAAAATCAGCCCCAGCATTTT	CASSSQENQPQHF
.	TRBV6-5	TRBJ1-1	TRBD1	TGTGCCACACTATGGACAGGGGAAGCTTTCTTT	CATLWTGEAFF
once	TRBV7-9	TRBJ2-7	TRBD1	TGTGCCAGCAGCCCAGTTCGGGGACAGGGGGACTACGAGCAGTACTTC	CASSPVRGQGDYEQYF
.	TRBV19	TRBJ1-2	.	TGTGCCAGTAGTTCCACGCGGAACTATGGCTACACCTTC	CASSSTRNYGYTF
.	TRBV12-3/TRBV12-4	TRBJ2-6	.	TGTGCCAGCAGTTGGGCTGGTGGGGCCAACGTCCTGACTTTC	CASSWAGGANVLTF
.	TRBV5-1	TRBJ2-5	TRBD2	TGCGCCAGCAGCTTGGGGGCTAGCGGGAGTGAGACCCAGTACTTC	CASSLGASGSETQYF
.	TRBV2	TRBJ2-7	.	TGTGCCAGCAGTACCGCCTCCTACGAGCAGTACTTC	CASSTASYEQYF
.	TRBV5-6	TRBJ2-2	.	TGTGCCAGCAGCTTGGACAGGTCGAACACCGGGGAGCTGTTTTTT	CASSLDRSNTGELFF
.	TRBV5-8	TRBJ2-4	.	TGTGCCAGCGGAGCAAACACGGTGGCCAAAAACATTCAGTACTTC	CASGANTVAKNIQYF
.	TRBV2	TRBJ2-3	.	TGTGCCAGCAACGGACGGGGCACAGATACGCAGTATTTT	CASNGRGTDTQYF
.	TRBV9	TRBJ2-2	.	TGTGCCAGCGGCCGGCGCGGAGGAGCCACCGGGGAGCTGTTTTTT	CASGRRGGATGELFF
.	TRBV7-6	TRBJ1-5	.	TGTGCCAGCAGCTCACAGATAGGCAATCAGCCCCAGCATTTT	CASSSQIGNQPQHF
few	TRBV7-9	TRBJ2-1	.	TGTGCCAGCAGCTTAGTAGGTAATGAGCAGTTCTTC	CASSLVGNEQFF
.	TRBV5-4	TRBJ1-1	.	TGTGCCAGCAGCTCCGGACAGAACACTGAAGCTTTCTTT	CASSSGQNTEAFF
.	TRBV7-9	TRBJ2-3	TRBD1	TGTGCCAGCAGCGCGAACAGGGGAAGGAGCAGCACAGATACGCAGTATTTT	CASSANRGRSSTDTQYF
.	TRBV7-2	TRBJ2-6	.	TGTGCCAGCAGCATCCCTCAAGGGGCCAACGTCCTGACTTTC	CASSIPQGANVLTF
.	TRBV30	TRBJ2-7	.	TGTGCCTGGAGTGTAGTCAGGGAGGGGGTCGAGCAGTACTTC	CAWSVVREGVEQYF
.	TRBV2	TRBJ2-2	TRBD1	TGTGCCAGCAGATGGACAGGGGGCACCGGGGAGCTGTTTTTT	CASRWTGGTGELFF
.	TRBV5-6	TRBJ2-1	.	TGTGCCAGCAGCTTGGACAGGGTATCCTACAATGAGCAGTTCTTC	CASSLDRVSYNEQFF
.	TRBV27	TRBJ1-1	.	TGTGCCAGTTTTGCCTGGGAAGACACTGAAGCTTTCTTT	CASFAWEDTEAFF
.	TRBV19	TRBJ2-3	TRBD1	TGTGCCAGTAGTGATTGGACAGGGCCAGATACGCAGTATTTT	CASSDWTGPDTQYF
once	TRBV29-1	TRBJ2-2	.	TGCAGCGTTGAGCGGGCAGATCGTAGCGGGGAGCTGTTTTTT	CSVERADRSGELFF
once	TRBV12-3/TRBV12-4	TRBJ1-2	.	TGTGCCAGCAGTTCGGGGTATGGCTACACCTTC	CASSSGYGYTF
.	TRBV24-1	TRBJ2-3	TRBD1	TGTGCCACCAGTGATTCCACAGGGGGTGCAGATACGCAGTATTTT	CATSDSTGGADTQYF
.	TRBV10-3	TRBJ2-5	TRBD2	TGTGCCATCAGTCTAGCGGGTCGAGTTGAGACCCAGTACTTC	CAISLAGRVETQYF
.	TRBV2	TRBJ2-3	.	TGTGCCAGCAGATTGGACTGGTCAGATACGCAGTATTTT	CASRLDWSDTQYF